The subject of this entry is one TCR beta chain. The antigen it recognizes is unknown. One base away there is no much larger clone; base qualities are not given. Whole blood was collected in K2EDTA tubes by collaborating institutions according to the institutions' own protocols. Collaborator samples were shipped for TCRbeta analysis as frozen whole blood, isolated PBMCs, or DNA extracted from either sample type. Spanning cysteine to phenylalanine, the CDR3 consists of 15 amino acids. Only the CDR3 part of the read is kept: 45 bases, read in frame from the first base. At the junction V is shortened by 0 bases and J by 6 bases; bases outside the gene matches: 8. CDR1 and CDR2, per the germline V gene (reference sequence), are SEHNR and FQNEAQ. TCRbeta CDR3 regions were amplified from genomic DNA by means of the immunoSEQ Assay, a bias-controlled multiplex PCR. As for how the authors treated the data: The number of nucleated cells in each sample was estimated by amplification of reference gene primers within the assay. Sequence reads were collapsed and filtered to measure the absolute abundance of every unique TCRbeta CDR3 rearrangement. Productive Simpson clonality was computed per sample as the square root of Simpson's diversity index over productive rearrangements. Imported from immuneACCESS, the table was reduced by TCRdb to in-frame sequences with V and J called. These copies leave out some clones; in studies compared against another copy, an unresolved V gene accounts for under half, and the cause of the remainder is not known. D and trimming come from the DNA, and the V and J calls and clone size come from that table. Across this sample there are around 49,000 clones, with roughly nine tenths seen only once. Roughly 2.2% of the sample is taken by the ten largest.

This specimen belongs to a study of blood T cell repertoires in COVID-19 (dated by TCRdb to 2020 to 2022). Broadly, across the study: The collaborator samples originated in the United States, Italy and Spain and spanned the acute and convalescent phases of COVID-19. The material from the prospective study consisted of cDNA or gDNA derived from T cells, B-cell-depleted T cells, or PBMCs. Deeply sampled blood TCRbeta repertoires from subjects exposed to, actively infected with, or recovered from COVID-19 were included in the dataset. The repertoires were released in a freely available public database meant as a resource for research on the immune response to SARS-CoV-2. Samples were obtained from the ongoing ImmuneRACE study (first 160 participants) and from over a thousand subjects provided by 6 global collaborators. Nearly every sample came with metadata listing a de-identified subject ID, COVID-19 status, age in years and sex. Where available, HLA class I and class II types were taken from metadata supplied by the sample provider and were not determined by assay-based typing.

What the research found in general, with its limitations: The amount of clinical and demographic metadata varied by source and participant and was provided uncurated.

Sequenced input: peripheral blood. The receptor was derived from a human donor in a cohort sampled during active COVID-19. Recombination linked TRBV7-9 to TRBJ2-7, and TRBD1 aligns with 7 junction nucleotides. The nucleotides are TGTGCCAGCAGCTTAGCCGGGACAGAATCTTCCGAGCAGTACTTC. Its protein product is CASSLAGTESSEQYF. Here the CDR3 is joined to the reference TRBV7-9 and TRBJ2-7 genes, and the full variable domain is: DTGVSQNPRHKITKRGQNVTFRCDPISEHNRLYWYRQTLGQGPEFLTYFQNEAQLEKSRLLSDRFSAERPKGSFSTLEIQRTEQGDSAMYLCASSLAGTESSEQYFGPGTRLTVT.